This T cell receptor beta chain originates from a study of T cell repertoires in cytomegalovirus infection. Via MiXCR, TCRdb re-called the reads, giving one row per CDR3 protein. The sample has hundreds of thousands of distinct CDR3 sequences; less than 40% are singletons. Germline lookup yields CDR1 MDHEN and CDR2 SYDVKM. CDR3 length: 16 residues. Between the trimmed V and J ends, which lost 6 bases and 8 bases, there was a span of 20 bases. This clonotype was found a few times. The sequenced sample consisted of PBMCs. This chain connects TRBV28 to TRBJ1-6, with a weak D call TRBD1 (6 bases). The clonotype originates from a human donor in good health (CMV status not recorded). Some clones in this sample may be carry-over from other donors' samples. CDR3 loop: CASRSPGAYRDSPLHF. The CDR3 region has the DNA TGTGCCAGCAGGTCCCCAGGGGCGTATCGGGATTCACCCCTCCACTTT.